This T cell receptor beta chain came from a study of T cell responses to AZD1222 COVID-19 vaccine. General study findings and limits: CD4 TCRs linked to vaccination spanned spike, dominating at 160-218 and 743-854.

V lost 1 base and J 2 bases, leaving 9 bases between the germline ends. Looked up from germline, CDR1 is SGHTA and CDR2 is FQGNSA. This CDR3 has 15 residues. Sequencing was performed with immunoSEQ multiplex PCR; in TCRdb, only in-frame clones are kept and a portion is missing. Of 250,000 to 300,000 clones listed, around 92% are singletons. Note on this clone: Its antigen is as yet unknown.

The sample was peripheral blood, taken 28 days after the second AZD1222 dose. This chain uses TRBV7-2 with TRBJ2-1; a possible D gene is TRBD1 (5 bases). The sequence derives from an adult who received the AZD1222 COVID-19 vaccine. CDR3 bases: TGTGCCAGCAGCTTAGGGGTAGGGGCCTACAATGAGCAGTTCTTC. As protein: CASSLGVGAYNEQFF.